This TCR beta chain was obtained from a study of T cell changes during pregnancy in multiple sclerosis. Clones were read by immunoSEQ multiplex PCR, and TCRdb kept only the in-frame ones, dropping some. Counted here are about 34,000 clones, roughly 90% occurring once; the ten biggest clones make up roughly 3.5%. This CDR3 has 13 amino acids. Trimming at V came to 0 bases and at J to 7 bases, leaving 3 bases not matched to a gene. CDR1 and CDR2 from the germline V gene are SGHTS and YDEGEE. The TCR comes from a female donor with multiple sclerosis, enrolled in a pregnancy study. The input for sequencing was CD8+ T cells from peripheral blood mononuclear cells, taken in the third trimester of pregnancy. This chain joins TRBV5-8 and TRBJ1-2; 7 positions agree with TRBD1. CDR3 coding DNA: TGTGCCAGCAGCTTGGTTCGACAGGGTGGCTACACCTTC. Translated, it gives CASSLVRQGGYTF.